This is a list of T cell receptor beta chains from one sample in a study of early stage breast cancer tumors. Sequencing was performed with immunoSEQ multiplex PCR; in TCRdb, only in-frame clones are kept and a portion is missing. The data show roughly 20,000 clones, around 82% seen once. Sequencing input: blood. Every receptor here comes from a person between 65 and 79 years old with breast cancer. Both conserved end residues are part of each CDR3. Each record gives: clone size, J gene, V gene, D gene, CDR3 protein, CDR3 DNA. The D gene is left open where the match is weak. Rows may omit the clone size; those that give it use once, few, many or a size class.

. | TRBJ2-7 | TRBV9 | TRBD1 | CASSTRQGAGEQYF | TGTGCCAGCAGCACCCGACAGGGGGCAGGAGAGCAGTACTTC
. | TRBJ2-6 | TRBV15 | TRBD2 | CATRGGLSGANVLTF | TGTGCCACCCGGGGGGGCCTCTCTGGGGCCAACGTCCTGACTTTC
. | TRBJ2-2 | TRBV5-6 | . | CASSPLGAYTGELFF | TGTGCCAGCAGCCCCCTAGGGGCTTACACCGGGGAGCTGTTTTTT
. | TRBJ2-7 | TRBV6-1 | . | CASRERSSYEQYF | TGTGCCAGCAGGGAGAGGAGCTCCTACGAGCAGTACTTC
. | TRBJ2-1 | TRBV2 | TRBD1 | CASSYRGLSYNEQFF | TGTGCCAGCAGTTACAGGGGGCTATCCTACAATGAGCAGTTCTTC
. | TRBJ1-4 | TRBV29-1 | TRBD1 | CSVVFRTGSYEKLFF | TGCAGCGTGGTATTCCGGACAGGGTCTTACGAAAAACTGTTTTTT
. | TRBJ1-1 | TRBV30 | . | CAWSGDTLNTEAFF | TGTGCCTGGAGCGGGGACACGTTGAACACTGAAGCTTTCTTT
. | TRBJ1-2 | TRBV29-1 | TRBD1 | CSVEDTQGAGGYTF | TGCAGCGTTGAAGATACCCAGGGGGCAGGGGGCTACACCTTC
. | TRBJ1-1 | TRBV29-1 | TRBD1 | CSVYRGQTEAFF | TGCAGCGTTTACAGGGGGCAGACTGAAGCTTTCTTT
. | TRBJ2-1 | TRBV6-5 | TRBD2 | CASSSWTSGDHNEQFF | TGTGCCAGCAGTTCTTGGACTAGCGGGGATCACAATGAGCAGTTCTTC
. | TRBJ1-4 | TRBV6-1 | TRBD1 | CASTTSGTGKEKLFF | TGTGCCAGCACCACTTCCGGGACAGGGAAAGAAAAACTGTTTTTT
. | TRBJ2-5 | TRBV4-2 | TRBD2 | CASSPVGGETQYF | TGTGCCAGCAGTCCGGTCGGGGGGGAGACCCAGTACTTC
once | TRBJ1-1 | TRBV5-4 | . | CASSPGGLMNTEAFF | TGTGCCAGCAGCCCGGGGGGGCTCATGAACACTGAAGCTTTCTTT
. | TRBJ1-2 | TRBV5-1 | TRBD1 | CASSQGTAGSGYTF | TGCGCCAGCAGCCAGGGGACAGCCGGGTCTGGCTACACCTTC
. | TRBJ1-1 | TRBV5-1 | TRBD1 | CASSPRTGGGTEAFF | TGCGCCAGCAGCCCAAGGACAGGGGGAGGAACTGAAGCTTTCTTT
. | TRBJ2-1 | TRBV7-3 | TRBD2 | CASSSLAGSSYNEQFF | TGTGCCAGCAGCTCCCTAGCGGGGAGCTCCTACAATGAGCAGTTCTTC
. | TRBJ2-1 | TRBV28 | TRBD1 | CASSLEQGVYNEQFF | TGTGCCAGCAGTTTAGAACAGGGGGTCTACAATGAGCAGTTCTTC
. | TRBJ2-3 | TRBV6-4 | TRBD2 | CASSDQRGTNTDTQYF | TGTGCCAGCAGTGATCAGCGGGGGACCAACACAGATACGCAGTATTTT
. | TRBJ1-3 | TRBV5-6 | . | CASSPARVTGNTIYF | TGTGCCAGCAGCCCAGCCCGGGTGACCGGAAACACCATATATTTT
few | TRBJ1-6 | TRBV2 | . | CASSEAGGYSPLHF | TGTGCCAGCAGTGAAGCTGGGGGCTATTCACCCCTCCACTTT
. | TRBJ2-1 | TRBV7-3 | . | CASSSGRRYDEQFF | TGTGCCAGCAGCTCTGGACGGAGGTACGATGAGCAGTTCTTC
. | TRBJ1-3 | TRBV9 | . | CASSTAGGAVGNTIYF | TGTGCCAGCAGCACCGCGGGGGGGGCCGTAGGAAACACCATATATTTT
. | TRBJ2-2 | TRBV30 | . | CAGAPRGWDGELFF | TGTGCCGGAGCCCCGAGGGGGTGGGACGGGGAGCTGTTTTTT
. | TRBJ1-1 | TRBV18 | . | CASSPPTSNTEAFF | TGTGCCAGCTCACCACCGACTTCGAACACTGAAGCTTTCTTT
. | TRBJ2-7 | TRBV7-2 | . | CASSFTGTPDLEQYF | TGTGCCAGCAGCTTTACCGGGACACCCGATCTCGAGCAGTACTTC
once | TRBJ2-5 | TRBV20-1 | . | CSARPRETQYF | TGCAGTGCTAGACCTAGAGAGACCCAGTACTTC
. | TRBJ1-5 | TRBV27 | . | CASSPRQGGQPQHF | TGTGCCAGCAGCCCCCGGCAGGGAGGCCAGCCCCAGCATTTT
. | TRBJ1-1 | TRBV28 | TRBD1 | CASGGTGGAFF | TGTGCCAGCGGGGGGACAGGTGGAGCTTTCTTT